This T cell receptor beta chain is from a study of shared T cell receptors in the human thymus. TCRdb's copy holds only in-frame clones and misses some; the assay was immunoSEQ multiplex PCR. The table includes a few hundred thousand clones, around 93% detected once. Germline values: CDR1 MDHEN, CDR2 SYDVKM. The CDR3 consists of 15 residues. V was clipped by 9 bases and J by 0 bases; unmatched bases: 10. The rearrangement uses TRBV28 and TRBJ2-7; TRBD2 matches 8 bases. The specimen sequenced was thymocytes. This clonotype originated in a human donor. The CDR3 DNA follows: TGTGCCAGTCACCGGGAACTAGCGGACTCCTACGAGCAGTACTTC. It specifies CASHRELADSYEQYF.